What follows are 12 T cell receptor beta chains derived from one specimen sequenced in a study of OX40 agonist ivuxolimab in advanced cancers. TCRdb's table, derived via immunoSEQ multiplex PCR, lists solely in-frame clones and lacks some. Counted here are 30,000 or so clones, over 85% occurring once; the ten biggest clones make up around 24%. This sample comprised CD4+ or CD8+ T cells sorted from blood, obtained in a trial of the OX40 agonist ivuxolimab. Receptor source: an adult with an advanced solid tumor such as melanoma, head and neck, liver or kidney cancer.

The gene calls are TRBV28 and TRBJ2-5, with TRBD2 matching over 8 bases. Unmatched junction bases numbered 5, after V lost 2 bases and J lost 0 bases. Per germline, CDR1 MDHEN and CDR2 SYDVKM. This CDR3 spans 16 amino acids. The CDR3 sequence is CASSLLLAGHQETQYF. Here the CDR3 DNA reads TGTGCCAGCAGTTTACTTCTAGCGGGCCACCAAGAGACCCAGTACTTC.

This sequence joins TRBV11-2 and TRBJ2-7, with D perhaps TRBD1 (6 bases). Trimming left V 5 bases short and J 4 bases short, with 24 bases between. Germline V lookup: CDR1 SGHAT, CDR2 FQNNGV. The CDR3 has 17 amino acids. In DNA, the CDR3 is TGTGCCAGCAGCCCCGAAGGGGTAGGGGGAAGAAGGTACGAGCAGTACTTC. This translates into CASSPEGVGGRRYEQYF.

The rearrangement joins TRBV19 to TRBJ1-1; 9 nucleotides line up with TRBD1. V trimming: 7 bases; J trimming: 4 bases; junction bases outside the gene matches: 7. This CDR3 comprises 14 residues. Germline CDR1 and CDR2: LNHDA and SQIVND (reference sequence). The CDR3 DNA is TGTGCCAGTAATCCGGGGACAGGGCGCACTGAAGCTTTCTTT. Its translation is CASNPGTGRTEAFF.

The rearrangement links TRBV29-1 to TRBJ2-7; D may be TRBD2 (6 bases). Germline V CDR1 and CDR2: SQVTM, ANQGSEA. The germline V and J ends were trimmed by 3 bases and 3 bases, with 9 bases remaining between them. The CDR3 is 12 amino acids. The CDR3 here is CSVEEGNYEQYF. Here the CDR3 DNA reads TGCAGCGTTGAGGAGGGTAACTACGAGCAGTACTTC.

The chain links TRBV7-9 to TRBJ2-7; unclear D gene. Trimming left V 1 base short and J 7 bases short, with 8 bases between. Germline-derived CDR1 and CDR2 are SEHNR and FQNEAQ (reference sequence). The CDR3 covers 12 residues. CDR3 DNA: TGTGCCAGCAGCTTAGGTGGAGCGGAGCAGTACTTC. Translated, it gives CASSLGGAEQYF.

The chain uses TRBV27 and TRBJ1-2; 7 bases match TRBD1. Germline lookup yields CDR1 MNHEY and CDR2 SMNVEV (reference sequence). The CDR3 spans 14 residues. V shed 2 bases, J shed 8 bases, and the junction held 8 bases outside the gene matches. CDR3 nucleotide sequence: TGTGCCAGCAGTTTAAACCCCCAGGGGGTCGGCTACACCTTC. This codes for CASSLNPQGVGYTF.

The CDR3 bases are TGTGCCAGTAGCGGTAGTCAAGCGGGAGGTCTTATGGAGCAGTACTTC. Its translation: CASSGSQAGGLMEQYF. The V gene is TRBV19, the J gene TRBJ2-7; TRBD2 matches 9 bases. Germline V gene data show CDR1 as LNHDA and CDR2 as SQIVND (reference sequence). This CDR3 region has 16 residues. Trimming at V came to 6 bases and at J to 7 bases, leaving 16 bases not matched to a gene.

The chain couples TRBV19 to TRBJ1-4, with a tentative D call TRBD1 (5 bases). The CDR3 consists of 15 residues. The V end lost 7 bases, the J end lost 7 bases, and 19 bases lay between the germline ends. Germline CDR1 is LNHDA and CDR2 is SQIVND (reference sequence). Here the CDR3 reads CASTDGTRHREKLFF. The CDR3 region has the DNA TGTGCCAGTACGGATGGGACTCGGCATCGTGAAAAACTGTTTTTT.

This clone was counted once. The gene calls are TRBV4-1 and TRBJ1-6; D ambiguous. This CDR3 region has 16 residues. The germline V and J ends were trimmed by 0 bases and 4 bases, with 10 bases remaining between them. CDR1 is MGHRA, CDR2 YSYEKL, per germline. The CDR3 reads CASSQDVGLYNSPLHF. CDR3 in DNA: TGCGCCAGCAGCCAAGATGTGGGATTATATAATTCACCCCTCCACTTT.

V is TRBV28 and J is TRBJ2-7; 7 bases line up with TRBD1. Germline V gene lookup returns CDR1 MDHEN and CDR2 SYDVKM. CDR3 size: 20 residues. The trim removed 3 bases at V and 1 base at J, leaving 21 bases unmatched. In nucleotides, the CDR3 is TGTGCCAGCAGTTTGCCCACTCGGCCAACAACCGGGACAGTGTCCTACGAGCAGTACTTC. Its translation is CASSLPTRPTTGTVSYEQYF.

The V call is TRBV6-6, the J call TRBJ1-1, with D possibly matching TRBD1 (5 bases). Trimming removed 2 bases at V and 4 bases at J, with 17 bases between. Germline lookup yields CDR1 MNHNY and CDR2 SVGAGI (reference sequence). The CDR3 is 16 amino acids. The CDR3 bases are TGTGCCAGCAGTTACCTTCAGACTTCAGGGATCACTGAAGCTTTCTTT. Residues: CASSYLQTSGITEAFF.

Worth noting for this clone: Other DNA variants within this sample encode the same CDR3. This chain connects TRBV5-6 to TRBJ2-6; D is unclear. Trimming left V 2 bases short and J 0 bases short, with 6 bases between. Per germline, CDR1 SGHDT and CDR2 YYEEEE. The CDR3 covers 15 residues. The CDR3, as DNA: TGTGCCAGCAGCTTAGCGTTCTCTGGGGCCAACGTCCTGACTTTC. Translated: CASSLAFSGANVLTF.